This T cell receptor (beta chain) was recorded in a study of blood T cell repertoires in COVID-19 (TCRdb year 2020). In the study overall: Samples from collaborators originated in the United States, Italy and Spain and spanned both the acute and convalescent phases of COVID-19. The material from the prospective study consisted of cDNA or gDNA derived from T cells, B-cell-depleted T cells, or PBMCs. Deeply sampled blood TCRbeta repertoires from subjects exposed to, actively infected with, or recovered from COVID-19 were included in the dataset. The repertoires were released in a freely available public database intended as a resource for research on the immune response to SARS-CoV-2. The samples were drawn from the first 160 participants of the ongoing ImmuneRACE study and from 1,254 subjects provided by 6 global collaborators. Nearly every sample came with metadata listing a de-identified subject ID, COVID-19 status, age in years and sex. Where available, HLA class I and class II types were obtained from metadata supplied by the sample provider rather than from assay-based typing. Here is what the overall study found, with its caveats: The amount of clinical and demographic metadata varied by source and participant and was provided uncurated.

The collaborating institutions used their own protocols to collect whole blood in K2EDTA tubes. Collaborator samples were shipped for TCRbeta analysis as frozen whole blood, isolated PBMCs, or DNA extracted from either sample type. TCRbeta CDR3 regions were amplified from genomic DNA by means of the immunoSEQ Assay, a bias-controlled multiplex PCR. The authors' pipeline ran thus. Nucleated cell counts per sample were estimated from amplification of reference gene primers within the assay. To quantify the absolute abundance of each unique TCRbeta CDR3 rearrangement, sequence reads were collapsed and filtered. For each sample, productive Simpson clonality was calculated by taking the square root of Simpson's diversity index across productive rearrangements. TCRdb obtained this table from immuneACCESS and retained in-frame rearrangements with V and J assigned. These tables miss some clones; where compared with another copy, unresolved V genes account for less than half of the shortfall, and the remainder is unexplained. V and J calls and clone size are copied from that table; D and trimming were computed from the DNA. Recorded for this sample are some 220,000 clones; 80% of them occurred a single time. The leading ten clones occupy roughly 13% of the sample.

With regard to this clone: Its binding antigen is unknown. The record has no base qualities; no much larger clone is one base away.

The CDR3 covers 15 residues, taking in both the cysteine and the phenylalanine. Only CDR3 DNA remains: 45 bases, in frame from the first base. V ends up 2 bases short and J 7 bases short, with an unmatched junction base count of 6. Reading the germline V gene (reference sequence) gives CDR1 MNHEY and CDR2 SMNVEV. The sequencing sample was made of peripheral blood. The V gene is TRBV27 and the J gene is TRBJ2-1, with 9 middle bases fitting TRBD2. The sequence came from a human donor in a cohort sampled during active COVID-19. The DNA reads as follows: TGTGCCAGCAGTTTAGCGGGAGGGCCGGGGAATGAGCAGTTCTTC. It translates to CASSLAGGPGNEQFF.